This TCR beta chain was retrieved from a study of identical twins. Study conclusions and caveats: Potential partial confounding of zero-insertion analyses by invariant MAIT and iNKT cells was noted.

Notes on this clonotype: Its specificity is not known.

With V trimmed by 7 bases and J by 3 bases, 7 bases remained unmatched. The CDR3 contains 16 residues. CDR1 and CDR2 from the germline V gene are SQVTM and ANQGSEA. A universal primer site was created by template switching, with the cDNA bearing unique molecular identifiers. From the 5' RACE reads, TCRdb called clonotypes with MiXCR, one entry per CDR3 protein. The top ten hold 4.3% of the sample, which has 600,000 to 800,000 distinct CDR3 sequences, 20% to 25% seen once. Separately, the same data were catalogued under a study of T cells expressing NK-cell markers. That paper notes: Expanded NKG2C+ T cell clones had unclear HCMV specificity.

The gene calls are TRBV29-1 and TRBJ2-6, with 12 bases identical to TRBD1. The sequencing input was PBMCs. This clonotype originated in a young woman in good health. As DNA, the CDR3 is TGCAGCGCCGCCGGGACAGGGGGCGGTGGGGCCAACGTCCTGACTTTC. Protein: CSAAGTGGGGANVLTF.